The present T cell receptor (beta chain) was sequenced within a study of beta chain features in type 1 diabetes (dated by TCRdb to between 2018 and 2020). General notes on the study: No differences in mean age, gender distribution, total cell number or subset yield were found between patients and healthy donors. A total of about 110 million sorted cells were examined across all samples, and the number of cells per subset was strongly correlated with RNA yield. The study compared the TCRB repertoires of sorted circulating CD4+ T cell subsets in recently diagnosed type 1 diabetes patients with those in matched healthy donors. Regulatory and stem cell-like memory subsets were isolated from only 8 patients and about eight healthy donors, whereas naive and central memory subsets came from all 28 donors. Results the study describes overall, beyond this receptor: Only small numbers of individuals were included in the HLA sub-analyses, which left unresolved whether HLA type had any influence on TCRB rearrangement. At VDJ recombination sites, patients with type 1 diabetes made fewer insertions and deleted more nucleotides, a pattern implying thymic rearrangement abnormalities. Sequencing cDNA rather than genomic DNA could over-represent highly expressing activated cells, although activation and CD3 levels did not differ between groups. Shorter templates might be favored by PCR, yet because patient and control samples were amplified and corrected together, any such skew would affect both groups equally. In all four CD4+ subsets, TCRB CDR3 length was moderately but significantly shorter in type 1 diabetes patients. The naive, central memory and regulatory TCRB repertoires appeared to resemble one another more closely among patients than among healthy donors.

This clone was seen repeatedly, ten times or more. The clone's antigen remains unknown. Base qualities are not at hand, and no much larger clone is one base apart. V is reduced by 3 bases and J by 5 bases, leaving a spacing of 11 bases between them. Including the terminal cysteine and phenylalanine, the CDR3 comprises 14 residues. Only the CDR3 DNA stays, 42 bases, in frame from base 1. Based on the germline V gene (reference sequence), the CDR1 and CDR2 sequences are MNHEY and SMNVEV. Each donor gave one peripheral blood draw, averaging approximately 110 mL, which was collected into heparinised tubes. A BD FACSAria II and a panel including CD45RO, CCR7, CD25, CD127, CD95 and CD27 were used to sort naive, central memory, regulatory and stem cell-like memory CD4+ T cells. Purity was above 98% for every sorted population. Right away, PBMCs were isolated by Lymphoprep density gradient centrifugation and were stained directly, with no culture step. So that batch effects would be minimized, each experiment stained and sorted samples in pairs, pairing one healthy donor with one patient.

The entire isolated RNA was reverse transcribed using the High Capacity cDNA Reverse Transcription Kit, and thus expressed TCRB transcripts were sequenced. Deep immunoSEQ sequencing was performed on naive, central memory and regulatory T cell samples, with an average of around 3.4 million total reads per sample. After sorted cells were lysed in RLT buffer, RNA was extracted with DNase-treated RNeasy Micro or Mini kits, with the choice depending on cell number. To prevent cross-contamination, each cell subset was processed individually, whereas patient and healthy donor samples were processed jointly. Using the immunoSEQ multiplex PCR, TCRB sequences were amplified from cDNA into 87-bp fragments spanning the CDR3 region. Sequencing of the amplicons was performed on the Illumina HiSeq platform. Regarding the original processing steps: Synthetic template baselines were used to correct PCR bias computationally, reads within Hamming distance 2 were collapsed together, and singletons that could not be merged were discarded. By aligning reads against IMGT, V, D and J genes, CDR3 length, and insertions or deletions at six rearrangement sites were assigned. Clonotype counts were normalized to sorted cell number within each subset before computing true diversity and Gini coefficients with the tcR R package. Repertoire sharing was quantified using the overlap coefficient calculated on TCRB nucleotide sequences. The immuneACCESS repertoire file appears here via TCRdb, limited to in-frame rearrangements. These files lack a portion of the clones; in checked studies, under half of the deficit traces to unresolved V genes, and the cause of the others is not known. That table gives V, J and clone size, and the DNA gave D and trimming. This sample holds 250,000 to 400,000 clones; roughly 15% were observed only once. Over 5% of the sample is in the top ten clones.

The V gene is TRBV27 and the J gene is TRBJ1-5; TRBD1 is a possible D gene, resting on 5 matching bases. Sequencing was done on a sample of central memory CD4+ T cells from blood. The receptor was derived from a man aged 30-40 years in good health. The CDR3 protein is CASSFAGPHQPQHF. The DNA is TGTGCCAGCAGTTTCGCAGGGCCCCATCAGCCCCAGCATTTT.